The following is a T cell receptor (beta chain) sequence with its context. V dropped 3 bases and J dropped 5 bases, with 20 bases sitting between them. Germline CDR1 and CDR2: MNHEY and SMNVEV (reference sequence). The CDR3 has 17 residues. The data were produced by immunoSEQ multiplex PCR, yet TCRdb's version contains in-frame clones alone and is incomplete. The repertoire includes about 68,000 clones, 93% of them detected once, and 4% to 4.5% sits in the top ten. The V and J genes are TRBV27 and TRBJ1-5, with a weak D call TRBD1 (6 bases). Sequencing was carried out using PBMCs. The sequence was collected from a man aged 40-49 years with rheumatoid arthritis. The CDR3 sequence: CASSFRGRGLSDQPQHF. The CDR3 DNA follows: TGTGCCAGCAGTTTTAGGGGCAGGGGATTGTCGGATCAGCCCCAGCATTTT.